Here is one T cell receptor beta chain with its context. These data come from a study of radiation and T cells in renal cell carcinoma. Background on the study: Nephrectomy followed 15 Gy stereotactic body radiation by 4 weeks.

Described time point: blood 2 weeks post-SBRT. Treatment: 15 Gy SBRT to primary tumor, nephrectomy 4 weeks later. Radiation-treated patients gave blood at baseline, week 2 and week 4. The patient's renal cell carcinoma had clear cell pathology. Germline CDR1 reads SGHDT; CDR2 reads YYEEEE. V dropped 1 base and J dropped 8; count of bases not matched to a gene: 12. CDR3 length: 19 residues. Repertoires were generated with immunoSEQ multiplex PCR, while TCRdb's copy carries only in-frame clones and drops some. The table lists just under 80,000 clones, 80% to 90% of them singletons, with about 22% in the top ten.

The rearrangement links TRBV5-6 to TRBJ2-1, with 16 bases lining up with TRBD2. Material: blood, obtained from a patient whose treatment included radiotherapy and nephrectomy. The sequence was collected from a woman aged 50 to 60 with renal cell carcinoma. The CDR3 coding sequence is TGTGCCAGCAGCTTGAGAGGAACCGGGACTAGCGGGGGGGCCTATGAGCAGTTCTTC. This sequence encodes CASSLRGTGTSGGAYEQFF. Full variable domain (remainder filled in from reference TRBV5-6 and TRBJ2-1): DAGVTQSPTHLIKTRGQQVTLRCSPKSGHDTVSWYQQALGQGPQFIFQYYEEEERQRGNFPDRFSGHQFPNYSSELNVNALLLGDSALYLCASSLRGTGTSGGAYEQFFGPGTRLTVL.